This record concerns one T cell receptor beta chain sequence. One end of the junction varies from germline; a read error may be responsible. The sample originates from a study of shared clonotypes between healthy human individuals. Assay execution took place at the deep level. TCRdb's table, derived via immunoSEQ multiplex PCR, lists solely in-frame clones and lacks some. The table lists about 2,200,000 clones, around 93% of them singletons. Looked up from germline, CDR1 is SGHAT and CDR2 is FQNNGV. The CDR3 has 12 residues. Naive CD8 cells lacked CD45RO, underwent positive selection for CCR7 and left out terminally differentiated effector memory CD45RA+ cells.

The sequencing sample was made of naive CD8+ T cells from PBMCs. The receptor was derived from a man between 18 and 35 years old in good health. Some clones in this sample may be carry-over from other donors' samples. The chain employs TRBV11-2 and TRBJ2-7; no definite D call. The CDR3 here is CASSSYSDEQYF. In nucleotides, the CDR3 is TGTGCCAGCAGCTCTTACTCCGACGAGCAGTACTTC. Full variable domain (missing parts from reference TRBV11-2 and TRBJ2-7): EAGVAQSPRYKIIEKRQSVAFWCNPISGHATLYWYQQILGQGPKLLIQFQNNGVVDDSQLPKDRFSAERLKGVDSTLKIQPAKLEDSAVYLCASSSYSDEQYFGPGTRLTVT.